This is a list of T cell receptor beta chains from one sample in a study of blood T cells in healthy people across ages. TCRdb fed the 5' RACE reads into MiXCR, producing one record per CDR3 protein. The data show over 300,000 distinct CDR3 sequences, with about 52% seen just once and around 49% held by the top ten. The source material was blood. Receptors originate from a man aged 60 to 75 in good health. CDR3s include the opening cysteine and the closing phenylalanine or tryptophan. The order of the fields is D gene, J gene, V gene, CDR3 protein. The D gene is left open where the match is weak.

>-|TRBJ2-7|TRBV4-2
CASSPRGTLNYEQYF
>-|TRBJ1-2|TRBV10-3
CAISEVGNYGYTF
>-|TRBJ2-5|TRBV7-9
CASSTPGGGTQYF
>TRBD2|TRBJ2-3|TRBV20-1
CSARDASGLTDTQYF
>-|TRBJ1-5|TRBV20-1
CSASSHLQPQHF
>-|TRBJ2-1|TRBV24-1
CATATVSSYNEQFF
>-|TRBJ2-5|TRBV7-2
CASSLTIQETQYF
>-|TRBJ2-3|TRBV20-1
CSALAFDGGTDTQYF
>-|TRBJ2-1|TRBV10-3
CAIREGTGFNEQFF
>-|TRBJ2-5|TRBV5-1
CASSPAATSRETQYF
>TRBD2|TRBJ2-3|TRBV7-2
CASSRGRLGGDTQYF
>-|TRBJ1-2|TRBV6-5
CASSYSAPPVGGYGYTF
>-|TRBJ1-1|TRBV14
CASALAVGSREAFF
>-|TRBJ2-7|TRBV7-9
CASSFAVEQYF
>TRBD1|TRBJ2-3|TRBV4-3
CASSQGQGRTDTQYF
>TRBD2|TRBJ2-7|TRBV20-1
CSARLAGLYEQYF
>-|TRBJ2-3|TRBV7-2
CASSLVTPSRGYADTQYF
>TRBD2|TRBJ2-1|TRBV7-9
CASSHSGGDSYNEQFF
>-|TRBJ1-1|TRBV18
CASSPSAQIEAFF
>-|TRBJ2-6|TRBV7-2
CASSPYGGSGANVLTF
>TRBD2|TRBJ2-1|TRBV11-2
CASSQSLGLAGGLEGFEQFF
>-|TRBJ1-5|TRBV20-1
CSSREAGNQPQHF
>TRBD1|TRBJ2-3|TRBV3-1
CASSPHGQGTDSQYF
>TRBD2|TRBJ2-3|TRBV5-1
CASSLSGRATDTQYF
>-|TRBJ1-5|TRBV6-1
CASSERTKGPQPQHF
>TRBD2|TRBJ2-1|TRBV2
CASSGTSGGYREQFF
>-|TRBJ2-1|TRBV20-1
CSARAEGGRRGYLKQFF
>-|TRBJ2-5|TRBV7-9
CASSLQGGQETQYF
>TRBD1|TRBJ2-7|TRBV28
CASSRGDRVYEQYF
>TRBD1|TRBJ2-1|TRBV28
CASSSPSRDRGLPSYDEQFF
>TRBD2|TRBJ2-1|TRBV10-3
CATKTSGGADEQFF
>-|TRBJ2-1|TRBV9
CASSDPRAGGDEQFF
>-|TRBJ1-2|TRBV29-1
CSVEKGVYGYTF
>TRBD2|TRBJ2-1|TRBV5-1
CASSYLAGGRNNEQFF
>TRBD1|TRBJ2-3|TRBV4-2
CASSQTTGVDTQYF
>TRBD2|TRBJ2-1|TRBV20-1
CSARDASGSYNEQFF
>-|TRBJ1-1|TRBV15
CATSRENTEAFF
>-|TRBJ2-5|TRBV2
CASSADSPGTQYF
>-|TRBJ2-4|TRBV15
CATSGSYDLTKNIQYF
>-|TRBJ2-1|TRBV9
CASSVGMNEQFF
>-|TRBJ1-6|TRBV5-1
CASRGDSDSPLHF
>-|TRBJ2-5|TRBV27
CASSSRPTGETQYF
>-|TRBJ1-2|TRBV11-2
CASSEEYYGYTF
>TRBD2|TRBJ2-7|TRBV5-4
CASSSGTSGFPYEQYF
>-|-|TRBV4-2
CASSQDWGEQYF
>TRBD1|-|TRBV4-2
CASSQDPSGQGYEQYF
>-|TRBJ2-7|TRBV7-2
CASSYEGPGRQYF
>TRBD2|-|TRBV7-2
CASSSPLGRRFSGSYEQYF
>-|TRBJ1-2|TRBV28
CASVVRAGFSNYGYTF
>-|TRBJ1-1|TRBV28
CASILNYPSEAFF
>TRBD1|TRBJ1-5|TRBV12-3/TRBV12-4
CASRGDRAGNQPQHF
>-|TRBJ2-7|TRBV5-1
CASRQQGASSSYEQYF
>TRBD1|TRBJ2-7|TRBV29-1
CSTSGTGVYEQYF